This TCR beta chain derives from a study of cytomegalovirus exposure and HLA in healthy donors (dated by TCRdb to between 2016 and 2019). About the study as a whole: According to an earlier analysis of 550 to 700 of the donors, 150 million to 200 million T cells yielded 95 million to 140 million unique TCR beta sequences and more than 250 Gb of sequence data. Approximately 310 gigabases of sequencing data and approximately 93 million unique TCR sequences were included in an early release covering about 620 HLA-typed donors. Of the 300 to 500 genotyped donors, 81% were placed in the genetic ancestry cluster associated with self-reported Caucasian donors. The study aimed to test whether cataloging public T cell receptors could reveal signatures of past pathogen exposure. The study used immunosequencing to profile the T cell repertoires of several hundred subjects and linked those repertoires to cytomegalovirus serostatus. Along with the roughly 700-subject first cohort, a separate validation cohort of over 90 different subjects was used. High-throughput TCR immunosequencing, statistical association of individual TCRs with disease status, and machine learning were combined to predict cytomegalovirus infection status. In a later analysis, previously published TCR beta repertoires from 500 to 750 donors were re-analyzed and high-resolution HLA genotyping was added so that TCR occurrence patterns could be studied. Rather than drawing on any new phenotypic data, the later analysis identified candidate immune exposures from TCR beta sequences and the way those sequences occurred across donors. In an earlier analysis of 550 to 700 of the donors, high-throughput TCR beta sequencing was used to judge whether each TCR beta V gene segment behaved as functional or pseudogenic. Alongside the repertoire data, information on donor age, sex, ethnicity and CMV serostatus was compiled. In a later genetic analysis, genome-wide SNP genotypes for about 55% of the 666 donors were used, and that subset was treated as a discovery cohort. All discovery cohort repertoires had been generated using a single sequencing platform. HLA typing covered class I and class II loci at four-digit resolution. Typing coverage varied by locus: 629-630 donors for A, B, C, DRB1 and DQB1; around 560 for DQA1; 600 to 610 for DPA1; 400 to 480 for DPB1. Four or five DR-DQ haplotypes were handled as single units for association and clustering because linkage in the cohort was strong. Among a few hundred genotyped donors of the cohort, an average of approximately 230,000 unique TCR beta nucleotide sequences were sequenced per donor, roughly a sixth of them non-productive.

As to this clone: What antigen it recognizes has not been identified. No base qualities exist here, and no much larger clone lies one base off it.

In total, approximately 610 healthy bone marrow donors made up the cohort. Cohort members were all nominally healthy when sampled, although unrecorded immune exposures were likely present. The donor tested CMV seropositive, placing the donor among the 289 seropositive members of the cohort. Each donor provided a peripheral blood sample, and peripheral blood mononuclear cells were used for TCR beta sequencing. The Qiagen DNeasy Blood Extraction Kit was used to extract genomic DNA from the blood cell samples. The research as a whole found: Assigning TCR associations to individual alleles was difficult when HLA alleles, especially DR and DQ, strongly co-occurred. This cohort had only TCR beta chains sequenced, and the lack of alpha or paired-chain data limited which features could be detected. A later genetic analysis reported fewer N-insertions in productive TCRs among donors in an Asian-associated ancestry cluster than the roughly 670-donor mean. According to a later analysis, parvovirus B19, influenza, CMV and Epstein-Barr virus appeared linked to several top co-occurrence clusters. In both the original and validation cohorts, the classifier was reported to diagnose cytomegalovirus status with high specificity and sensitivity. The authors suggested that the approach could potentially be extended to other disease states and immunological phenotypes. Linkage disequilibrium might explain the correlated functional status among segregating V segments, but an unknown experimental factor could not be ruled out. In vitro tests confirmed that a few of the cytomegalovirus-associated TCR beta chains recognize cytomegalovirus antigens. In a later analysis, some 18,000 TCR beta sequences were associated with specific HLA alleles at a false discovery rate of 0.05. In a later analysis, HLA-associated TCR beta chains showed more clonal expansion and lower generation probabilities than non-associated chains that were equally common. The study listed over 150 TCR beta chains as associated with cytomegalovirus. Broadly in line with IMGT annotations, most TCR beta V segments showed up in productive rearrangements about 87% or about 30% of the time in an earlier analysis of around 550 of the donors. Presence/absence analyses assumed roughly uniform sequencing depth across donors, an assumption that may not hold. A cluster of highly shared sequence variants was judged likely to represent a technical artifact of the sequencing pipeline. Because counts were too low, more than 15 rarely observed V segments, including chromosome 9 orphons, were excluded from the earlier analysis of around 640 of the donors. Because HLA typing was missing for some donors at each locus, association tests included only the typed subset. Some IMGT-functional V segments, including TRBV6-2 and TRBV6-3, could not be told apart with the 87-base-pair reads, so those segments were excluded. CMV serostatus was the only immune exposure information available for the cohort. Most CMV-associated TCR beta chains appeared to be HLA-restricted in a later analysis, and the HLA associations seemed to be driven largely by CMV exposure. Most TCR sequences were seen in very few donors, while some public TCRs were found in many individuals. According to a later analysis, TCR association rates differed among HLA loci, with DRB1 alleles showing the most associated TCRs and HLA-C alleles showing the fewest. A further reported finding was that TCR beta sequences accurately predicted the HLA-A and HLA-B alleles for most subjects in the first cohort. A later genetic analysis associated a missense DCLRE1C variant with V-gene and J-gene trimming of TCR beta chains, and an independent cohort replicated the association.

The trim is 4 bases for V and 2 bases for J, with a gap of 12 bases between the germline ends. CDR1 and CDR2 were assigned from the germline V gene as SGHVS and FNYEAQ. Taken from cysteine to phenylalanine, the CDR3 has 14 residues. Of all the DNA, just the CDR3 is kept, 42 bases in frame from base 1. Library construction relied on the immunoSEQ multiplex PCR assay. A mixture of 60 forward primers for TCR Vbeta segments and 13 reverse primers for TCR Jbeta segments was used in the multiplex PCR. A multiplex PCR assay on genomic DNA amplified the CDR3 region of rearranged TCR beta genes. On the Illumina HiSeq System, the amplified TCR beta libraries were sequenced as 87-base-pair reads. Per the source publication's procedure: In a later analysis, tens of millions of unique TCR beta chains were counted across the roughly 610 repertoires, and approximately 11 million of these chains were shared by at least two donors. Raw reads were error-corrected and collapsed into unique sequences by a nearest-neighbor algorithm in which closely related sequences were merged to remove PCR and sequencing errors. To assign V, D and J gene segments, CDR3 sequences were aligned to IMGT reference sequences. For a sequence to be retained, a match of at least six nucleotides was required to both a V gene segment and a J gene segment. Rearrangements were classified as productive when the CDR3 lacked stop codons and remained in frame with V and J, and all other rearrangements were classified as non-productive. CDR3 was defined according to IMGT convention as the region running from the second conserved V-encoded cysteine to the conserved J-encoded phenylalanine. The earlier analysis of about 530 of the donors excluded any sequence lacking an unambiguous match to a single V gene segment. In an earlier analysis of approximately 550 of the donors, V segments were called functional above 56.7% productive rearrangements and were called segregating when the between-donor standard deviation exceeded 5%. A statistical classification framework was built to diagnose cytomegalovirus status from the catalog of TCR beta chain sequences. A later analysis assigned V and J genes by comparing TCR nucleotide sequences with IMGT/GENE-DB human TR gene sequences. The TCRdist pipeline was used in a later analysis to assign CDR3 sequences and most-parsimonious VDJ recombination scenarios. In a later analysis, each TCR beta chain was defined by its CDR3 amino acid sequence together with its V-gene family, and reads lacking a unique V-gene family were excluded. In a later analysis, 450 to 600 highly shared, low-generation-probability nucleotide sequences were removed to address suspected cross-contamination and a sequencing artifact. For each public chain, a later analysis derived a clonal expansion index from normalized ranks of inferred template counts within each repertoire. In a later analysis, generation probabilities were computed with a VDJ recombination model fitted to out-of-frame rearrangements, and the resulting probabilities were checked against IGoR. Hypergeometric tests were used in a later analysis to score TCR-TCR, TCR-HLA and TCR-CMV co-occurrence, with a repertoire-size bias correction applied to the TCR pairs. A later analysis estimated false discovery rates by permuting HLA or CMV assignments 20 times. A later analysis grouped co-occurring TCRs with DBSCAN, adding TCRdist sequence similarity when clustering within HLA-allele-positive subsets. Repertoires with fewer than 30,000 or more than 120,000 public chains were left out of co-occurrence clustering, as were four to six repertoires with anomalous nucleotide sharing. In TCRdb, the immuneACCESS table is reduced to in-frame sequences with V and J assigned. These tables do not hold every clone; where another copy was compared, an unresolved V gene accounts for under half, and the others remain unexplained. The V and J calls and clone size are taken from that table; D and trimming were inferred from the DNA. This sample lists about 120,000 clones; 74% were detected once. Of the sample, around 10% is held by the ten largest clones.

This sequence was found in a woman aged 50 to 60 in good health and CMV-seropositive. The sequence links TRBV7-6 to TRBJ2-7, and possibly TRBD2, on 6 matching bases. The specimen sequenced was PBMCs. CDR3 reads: CASSSLALAYEQYF. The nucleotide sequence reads TGTGCCAGCAGCTCGCTAGCGTTAGCCTACGAGCAGTACTTC.